Reported below is one T cell receptor (beta chain). The data were obtained in a study of blood T cell repertoires in COVID-19. The wider study: Acute-phase and convalescent COVID-19 samples originated in the United States, Italy and Spain.

Individuals drawn from under 30 US areas were about 18 to 90 years old. Participants' own reports of clinical history determined their cohort assignment. Recovered status in Cohort 3 required two negative PCRs, clearance, or symptom resolution. Clones were read by immunoSEQ multiplex PCR, and TCRdb kept only the in-frame ones, dropping some. The table includes a few hundred thousand clones, 85% detected once. The V gene's germline CDR1 is PRHDT and CDR2 FYEKMQ (reference sequence). Trimming took 2 bases from V and 2 from J, leaving 10 bases between them. The length of the CDR3 is 15 residues. The origin of this receptor is a woman aged 45-60 years who had recovered from COVID-19. This rearrangement joins TRBV13 to TRBJ2-1, with D maybe TRBD2 (5 bases). The sequencing input was PBMCs or T cells enriched from blood (not recorded which). The CDR3 DNA reads TGTGCCAGCAGCTTATGGGGAGCAACCTACAATGAGCAGTTCTTC. This encodes CASSLWGATYNEQFF.